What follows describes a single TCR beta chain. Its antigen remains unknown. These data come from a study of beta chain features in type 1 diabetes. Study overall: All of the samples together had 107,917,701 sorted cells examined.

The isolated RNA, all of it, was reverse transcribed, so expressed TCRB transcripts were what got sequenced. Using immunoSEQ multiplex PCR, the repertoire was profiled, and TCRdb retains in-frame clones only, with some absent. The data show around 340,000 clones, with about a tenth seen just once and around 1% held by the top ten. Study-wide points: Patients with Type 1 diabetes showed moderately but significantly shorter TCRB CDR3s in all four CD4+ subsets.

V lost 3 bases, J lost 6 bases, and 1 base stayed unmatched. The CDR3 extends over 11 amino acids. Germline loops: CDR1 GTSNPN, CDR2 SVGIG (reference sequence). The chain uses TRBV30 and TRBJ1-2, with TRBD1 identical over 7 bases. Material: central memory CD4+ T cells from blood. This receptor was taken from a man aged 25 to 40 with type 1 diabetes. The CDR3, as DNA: TGTGCCTGGAGCGACAGGGATGGCTACACCTTC. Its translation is CAWSDRDGYTF.